This T cell receptor beta chain emerged from a study of cytomegalovirus exposure and HLA in healthy donors. V dropped 4 bases and J dropped 0; count of bases not matched to a gene: 12. This CDR3 is 18 amino acids long. Germline CDR1 reads SGHTA; CDR2 reads FQGTGA. Researchers ran the PCR with 60 Vbeta and 13 Jbeta primers. Clones were sequenced by immunoSEQ multiplex PCR, and TCRdb holds only the in-frame ones, with some missing. The data show about 100,000 clones, 70% seen once. The TCR sequence derives from a man in his forties in good health and CMV-seropositive. Sequenced: PBMCs. The genes are TRBV7-3 and TRBJ2-7, with TRBD2 matching 10 bases. This CDR3 reads CASSSSGGSSGSSYEQYF. The CDR3 DNA is TGTGCCAGCAGCTCCAGCGGCGGATCTAGCGGGAGCTCCTACGAGCAGTACTTC. Variable domain in full (rest from reference TRBV7-3 and TRBJ2-7): GAGVSQTPSNKVTEKGKYVELRCDPISGHTALYWYRQSLGQGPEFLIYFQGTGAADDSGLPNDRFFAVRPEGSVSTLKIQRTERGDSAVYLCASSSSGGSSGSSYEQYFGPGTRLTVT.